This TCR beta chain is drawn from a study of cytomegalovirus exposure and HLA in healthy donors. Study-level results: Based on reports, TCR beta sequences accurately predicted HLA-A and HLA-B alleles for most subjects.

Both 60 Vbeta primers and 13 Jbeta primers went into the PCR. Assay used: immunoSEQ multiplex PCR; TCRdb lists only in-frame clones, some missing. The table includes 150,000 to 200,000 clones, 75% to 80% detected once. CDR3 length equals 15 residues. Per the germline V gene, CDR1 is PRHDT and CDR2 is FYEKMQ (reference sequence). V was pared by 3 bases and J by 3 bases, with 3 bases of the junction left unmatched. Notes on this clone: The antigen remains unidentified.

The source of this sequence is a female donor in good health and CMV-seronegative. The sample taken for sequencing was PBMCs. This chain joins TRBV13 and TRBJ2-1; 9 nucleotides agree with TRBD2. CDR3 in amino acids: CASSFSGGNYNEQFF. The CDR3 bases are TGTGCCAGCAGCTTTAGCGGGGGTAACTACAATGAGCAGTTCTTC.